The 20 T cell receptor beta chains given below trace back to one sample, sequenced in a study of prognosis after radiotherapy for stage I lung cancer. Genomic DNA provided the template from which TCR beta CDR3 was amplified by two-round multiplex PCR. Initially, in first-round PCR, primers specific to each TRBV and TRBJ gene were used. TCRdb reprocessed the multiplex PCR reads via MiXCR and lists one record per CDR3 protein. The sample holds some 14,000 distinct CDR3 sequences; around 45% are singletons and the top ten take roughly a quarter. The source material was PBMCs, sampled before or after stereotactic body radiation therapy (not recorded which). Receptors were obtained from a donor aged 50 or older with non-small cell lung cancer.

The gene calls are TRBV12-3 or TRBV12-4 and TRBJ1-1; D is undetermined. There are 14 residues in the CDR3. V dropped 5 bases and J dropped 10 bases, with 20 bases sitting between them. The CDR3 nucleotides are TGTGCCAGCAGTCATCGGACGGCTGGGGAATTAGCTTTCTTT. The encoded protein is CASSHRTAGELAFF.

The count of this clonotype is one. V gene TRBV11-2 combines with J gene TRBJ2-1, with 9 nucleotides matching TRBD2. With V trimmed by 4 bases and J by 9 bases, 4 bases remained unmatched. The CDR3 is 13 amino acids. Germline CDR1 reads SGHAT; CDR2 reads FQNNGV. The CDR3 is CASSSETSGEQFF. CDR3 in DNA: TGTGCCAGCAGCTCAGAGACTAGCGGTGAGCAGTTCTTC.

This clonotype is medium-sized. The chain is built from TRBV5-1 and TRBJ2-1; possibly TRBD2 for D (5 bases). Per the germline V gene, CDR1 is SGHRS and CDR2 is YFSETQ. The CDR3 contains 17 residues. The germline V and J ends were trimmed by 7 bases and 0 bases, with 20 bases remaining between them. The CDR3 loop reads CASQQTSILGSYNEQFF. DNA of the CDR3: TGCGCCAGCCAACAAACTAGTATCCTTGGCTCCTACAATGAGCAGTTCTTC.

Regarding this clonotype: A far larger clone differs by one base, so this is likely a read error. The chain joins TRBV6-8 to TRBJ2-1, with unresolved D. The CDR3 consists of 12 residues. Germline V gene data show CDR1 as MNHGY and CDR2 as SAAAGT. For the CDR3, the DNA is TGTGCCAGCAGTTACGCCACCAATGAGAAGTTCTTC. Protein sequence: CASSYATNEKFF.

This clonotype is judged medium-sized (0.01 to 0.1%). The J gene is TRBJ2-3, the V gene TRBV28; TRBD1 might be the D (6 bases). This CDR3 has 16 amino acids. Germline V gives CDR1 MDHEN, CDR2 SYDVKM. The V gene lost 8 bases and the J gene lost 1 base, with 19 bases spanning the gap. The CDR3 sequence is CASLAPGALGTDTQYF. For the CDR3, the DNA is TGTGCCAGCCTAGCCCCAGGGGCCTTGGGCACAGATACGCAGTATTTT.

Judged by abundance, this clonotype is medium-sized. The chain uses TRBV7-2 and TRBJ2-7; D might be TRBD1 (7 bases). The CDR3 extends over 15 amino acids. Germline V CDR1 and CDR2: SGHTA, FQGNSA. The germline V and J ends were trimmed by 5 bases and 2 bases, with 16 bases remaining between them. CDR3 sequence (DNA): TGTGCCAGCAGCAAGGGGACTCAGGGGGCCTACGAGCAGTACTTC. Translation gives CASSKGTQGAYEQYF.

The chain has TRBV6-5 and TRBJ2-2; 9 nucleotides line up with TRBD1. V dropped 0 bases and J dropped 1; count of bases not matched to a gene: 3. Germline CDR1 reads MNHEY; CDR2 reads SVGAGI. The CDR3 totals 17 residues. In DNA form, the CDR3 reads TGTGCCAGCAGTTACTCCCGGACAGGGGTGAACACCGGGGAGCTGTTTTTT. Residues: CASSYSRTGVNTGELFF.

V and J are TRBV20-1 and TRBJ1-6; D is ambiguous. The CDR3 consists of 13 residues. The V end lost 3 bases, the J end lost 7 bases, and 10 bases lay between the germline ends. CDR1 and CDR2 (germline): DFQATT, SNEGSKA (reference sequence). The CDR3 DNA sequence: TGCAGTGCTAGGGCAGGACCGAATTCACCCCTCCACTTT. It yields the protein CSARAGPNSPLHF.

This chain joins TRBV13 and TRBJ1-1; TRBD1 matches 10 bases. Germline V gene sequence: CDR1 PRHDT, CDR2 FYEKMQ (reference sequence). This CDR3 has 12 amino acids. The junction had 3 bases not matched to a gene; V was cut back by 7 bases and J by 7 bases. DNA for the CDR3: TGTGCCAGCATGGGACAGGGGCGTGAAGCTTTCTTT. Protein sequence: CASMGQGREAFF.

This clonotype was detected ten times or more. This rearrangement joins TRBV28 to TRBJ1-2; 11 positions agree with TRBD1. V lost 6 bases to trimming and J lost 3 bases; unmatched junction nucleotides: 6. The CDR3 covers 15 residues. CDR1 and CDR2 from the germline V gene are MDHEN and SYDVKM. CDR3 loop: CASRDRGLRDYGYTF. CDR3 coding DNA: TGTGCCAGCAGGGACAGGGGGCTTAGAGACTATGGCTACACCTTC.

Worth noting for this clonotype: This likely came from a read error, as a far larger clone is one base away. The genes are TRBV7-8 and TRBJ2-6; tentative D call: TRBD2 (5 bases). Trimming shortened V by 3 bases and J by 4 bases, and 16 bases separated the two germline ends. The CDR3 sequence is 17 residues long. Germline CDR1 reads SGHVS; CDR2 reads FQNEAQ. The CDR3 DNA reads as TGTGCCAGCAGCTTGTTGGGGAGATCTCGAGGGGCCAACGTCCTGACTTTC. Protein product: CASSLLGRSRGANVLTF. The variable domain in full, with the rest retrieved from reference TRBV7-8 and TRBJ2-6, is GAGVSQSPRYKVAKRGQDVALRCDPISGHVSLFWYQQALGQGPEFLTYFQNEAQLDKSGLPSDRFFAERPEGSVSTLKIQRTQQEDSAVYLCASSLLGRSRGANVLTFGAGSRLTVL.

J is TRBJ2-3 and V is TRBV11-1, with 9 bases identical to TRBD2. V lost 7 bases, J lost 5 bases, and 1 base stayed unmatched. In germline, CDR1 is SGHAT, CDR2 FQDESV (reference sequence). The length of the CDR3 is 12 residues. This chain's CDR3 is CASTSGIDTQYF. The CDR3 DNA is TGTGCCAGCACTAGCGGGATAGATACGCAGTATTTT.

V usage is TRBV4-1 and J usage is TRBJ2-1; TRBD2 aligns across 15 bases. Per germline, CDR1 MGHRA and CDR2 YSYEKL. This CDR3 spans 16 amino acids. Trimming took 5 bases from V and 10 from J; bases not matched to a gene: 9. The CDR3 DNA reads as TGCGCCAGCAGCAAAGGACTAGCGGGAGGGCCTGGGGAGCAGTTCTTC. This gives the protein CASSKGLAGGPGEQFF.

The table lists this clonotype with many counts. Germline is not matched at one junction end, which may reflect a read error. The J gene is TRBJ2-5, the V gene TRBV6-9, with 9 bases fitting TRBD1. This CDR3 comprises 15 residues. Germline assignment: CDR1 MNHGY and CDR2 SVAAGI. The CDR3 reads CVSSYGDREKETQYF. The CDR3 DNA sequence: TGTGTCAGCAGTTACGGGGACAGGGAGAAGGAGACCCAGTACTTC.

The V and J genes are TRBV20-1 and TRBJ2-1; D is unresolved. Germline V lookup: CDR1 DFQATT, CDR2 SNEGSKA (reference sequence). The CDR3 is 14 residues long. V lost 2 bases, J lost 6 bases, and 14 bases lay in between. CDR3 bases: TGCAGTGCTAGATCCCCTGCTAGTCGCAATGAGCAGTTCTTC. It translates to CSARSPASRNEQFF.

Many counts were recorded for this clonotype. The genes are TRBV30 and TRBJ2-4, with a weak D call TRBD2 (6 bases). The CDR3 is made up of 17 amino acids. Germline CDR1 reads GTSNPN; CDR2 reads SVGIG (reference sequence). V was shortened by 3 bases and J by 1 base, with 19 bases between the two germline ends. CDR3 nucleotide sequence: TGTGCCTGGAGGGGCGGGAACACCAACACGGCCAAAAACATTCAGTACTTC. This encodes CAWRGGNTNTAKNIQYF.

This clonotype has ten or more counts. The V call is TRBV7-2, the J call TRBJ2-1, with no clear D. This CDR3 contains 14 residues. Germline CDR1 SGHTA, CDR2 FQGNSA. Trimming pared 4 bases from V and 6 bases from J, leaving 13 bases between. Here the CDR3 reads CASSSWEGLNEQFF. The CDR3 DNA follows: TGTGCCAGCAGCTCCTGGGAAGGGCTCAATGAGCAGTTCTTC. Full variable domain (rest looked up from reference TRBV7-2 and TRBJ2-1): GAGVSQSPSNKVTEKGKDVELRCDPISGHTALYWYRQSLGQGLEFLIYFQGNSAPDKSGLPSDRFSAERTGGSVSTLTIQRTQQEDSAVYLCASSSWEGLNEQFFGPGTRLTVL.

The sample holds many counts of this clonotype. The chain is built from TRBV6-1 and TRBJ1-5; D is unresolved. Germline lookup yields CDR1 MNHNS and CDR2 SASEGT. The V end was cut by 3 bases, the J end by 1 base, with 10 bases between. CDR3 length: 15 residues. The CDR3 loop reads CASSEDPGSNQPQHF. The CDR3 nucleotides read TGTGCCAGCAGTGAGGATCCGGGGAGCAATCAGCCCCAGCATTTT.

Points on this clonotype: This sequence is one base from a far larger clone and is likely a read error. The chain couples TRBV20-1 to TRBJ2-2, with D possibly TRBD2 on 5 matching bases. Germline assignment: CDR1 DFQATT and CDR2 SNEGSKA (reference sequence). The CDR3 runs to 15 residues. This CDR3 is CSVRAVTTNTGELFF. The CDR3 DNA reads TGCAGCGTGCGCGCCGTGACTACTAACACCGGGGAGCTGTTTTTT.

The chain is built from TRBV20-1 and TRBJ1-1; D ambiguous. This CDR3 region has 13 residues. Germline loops: CDR1 DFQATT, CDR2 SNEGSKA (reference sequence). The V end lost 2 bases, the J end lost 3 bases, and 10 bases lay between the germline ends. CDR3: CSARPGVDTEAFF. In nucleotides, the CDR3 is TGCAGTGCTAGACCGGGCGTGGACACTGAAGCTTTCTTT.